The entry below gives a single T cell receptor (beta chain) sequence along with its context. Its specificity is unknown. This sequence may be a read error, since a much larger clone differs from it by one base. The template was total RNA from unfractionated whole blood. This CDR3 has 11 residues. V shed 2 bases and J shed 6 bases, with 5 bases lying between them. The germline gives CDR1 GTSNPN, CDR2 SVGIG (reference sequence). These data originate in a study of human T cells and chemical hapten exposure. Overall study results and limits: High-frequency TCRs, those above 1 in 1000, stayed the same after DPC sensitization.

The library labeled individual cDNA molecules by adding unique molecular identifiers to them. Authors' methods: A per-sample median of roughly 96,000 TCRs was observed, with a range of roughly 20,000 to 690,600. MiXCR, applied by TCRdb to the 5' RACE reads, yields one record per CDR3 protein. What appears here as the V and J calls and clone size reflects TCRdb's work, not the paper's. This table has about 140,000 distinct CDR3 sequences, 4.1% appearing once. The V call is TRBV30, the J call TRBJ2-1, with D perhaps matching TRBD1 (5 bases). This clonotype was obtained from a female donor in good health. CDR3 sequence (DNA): TGTGCCTGGAGTCAGGGCAATGAGCAGTTCTTC. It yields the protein CAWSQGNEQFF. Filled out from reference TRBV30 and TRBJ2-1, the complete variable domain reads SQTIHQWPATLVQPVGSPLSLECTVEGTSNPNLYWYRQAAGRGLQLLFYSVGIGQISSEVPQNLSASRPQDRQFILSSKKLLLSDSGFYLCAWSQGNEQFFGPGTRLTVL.